This is a list of T cell receptor beta chains from one sample in a study of technical replicates of blood from a handful of donors. Repertoires were generated with immunoSEQ multiplex PCR, while TCRdb's copy carries only in-frame clones and drops some. Seen here are about 62,000 clones, about 89% observed once, and the top ten hold over 4.5%. Sequencing input: PBMCs. The receptors shown here come from a human donor in good health. Some clones in this sample may be carry-over from other donors' samples. Both conserved end residues are part of each CDR3. D genes are given only for firm matches. Part of the rows lack a size; the others show once, few, many or a class for expanded clones.

len	d_gene	abundance	v_gene	j_gene	CDR3nt	CDR3aa
14	-	-	TRBV2	TRBJ2-2	TGTGCCAGCAGTGGCAGGGCGGACACCGGGGAGCTGTTTTTT	CASSGRADTGELFF
16	-	-	TRBV5-4	TRBJ2-5	TGTGCCAGCAGCTTGGCCGAGGGGAGGAGGCAAGAGACCCAGTACTTC	CASSLAEGRRQETQYF
13	-	-	TRBV5-6	TRBJ2-1	TGTGCCAGCAGCCATCGACAGTACAATGAGCAGTTCTTC	CASSHRQYNEQFF
15	-	-	TRBV29-1	TRBJ2-1	TGCAGCGTTGTAAGGGTTGGGTTAGCGCGGAATGAGCAGTTCTTC	CSVVRVGLARNEQFF
12	-	-	TRBV30	TRBJ1-1	TGTGCCTGGAGTGGGTGGCTCACTGAAGCTTTCTTT	CAWSGWLTEAFF
15	-	-	TRBV15	TRBJ2-7	TGTGCCACCAGCGAAGGGTGGCCCCTCGGGGGCGAGCAGTACTTC	CATSEGWPLGGEQYF
12	-	-	TRBV7-9	TRBJ2-7	TGTGCCAGCAGCTCCAGGGTACACGAGCAGTACTTC	CASSSRVHEQYF
13	TRBD1	few	TRBV6-5	TRBJ1-1	TGTGCCAGCAGTTCAGGGGGCTCCACTGAAGCTTTCTTT	CASSSGGSTEAFF
15	-	-	TRBV4-1	TRBJ2-3	TGCGCCAGCAGCCAAGTCAGATCTGACACAGATACGCAGTATTTT	CASSQVRSDTDTQYF
13	-	-	TRBV29-1	TRBJ2-2	TGCAGCGTTGCCCCGGGGAACACCGGGGAGCTGTTTTTT	CSVAPGNTGELFF
16	-	-	TRBV18	TRBJ2-3	TGTGCCAGCTCACCCGGTGACTACAAAAGTCTCAATACGCAGTATTTT	CASSPGDYKSLNTQYF
20	TRBD2	-	TRBV15	TRBJ2-7	TGTGCCACCAGCAGAGAGTCGAGCGGGGGCCGACTTGGCATCGGCTACGAGCAGTACTTC	CATSRESSGGRLGIGYEQYF
14	-	few	TRBV5-4	TRBJ1-1	TGTGCCAGCAGCTTGATGGACAGAAGCGCTGAAGCTTTCTTT	CASSLMDRSAEAFF
15	TRBD2	-	TRBV2	TRBJ2-1	TGTGCCAGCCGCTTCCCGGGGACTAACCACAATGAGCAGTTCTTC	CASRFPGTNHNEQFF
13	-	-	TRBV9	TRBJ2-7	TGTGCCAGCAGCCCCCCCGGAGTTGGAGAGCAGTACTTC	CASSPPGVGEQYF
15	-	-	TRBV7-9	TRBJ1-6	TGTGCCAGCAGCTTATCGACCGGGTTTAGCTCACCCCTCCACTTT	CASSLSTGFSSPLHF
18	TRBD1	-	TRBV2	TRBJ1-4	TGTGCCAGCAGCGATCTAAACAGGGGCCGCGGAAAGAGTGAAAAACTGTTTTTT	CASSDLNRGRGKSEKLFF
13	TRBD1	-	TRBV4-2	TRBJ1-1	TGTGCCAGCAGCTCCCGACAGGGCACTGAAGCTTTCTTT	CASSSRQGTEAFF
14	TRBD2	-	TRBV30	TRBJ2-3	TGTGCCTGGAATTTAGCGGGACCCACAGATACGCAGTATTTT	CAWNLAGPTDTQYF
16	-	-	TRBV9	TRBJ2-5	TGTGCCAGCAGCGTAGCCGGGACAAGTGGGGGAGAGACCCAGTACTTC	CASSVAGTSGGETQYF
18	-	-	TRBV4-3	TRBJ2-1	TGCGCCAGCAGCCAAGATCTAATATCCCAGGGCTCCTACAATGAGCAGTTCTTC	CASSQDLISQGSYNEQFF
19	TRBD2	-	TRBV5-6	TRBJ2-6	TGTGCCAGCAGCTGGAAAGGGACTAGCGGGGGGTCTGGGGCCAACGTCCTGACTTTC	CASSWKGTSGGSGANVLTF